This paragraph covers one TCR beta chain sequence. CDR3 length: 11 residues. With 10 bases removed from V and 4 bases from J, the gap between germline ends came to 5 bases. The data belong to a study of control samples from healthy donors and cancer patients. TCRdb keeps only in-frame clones here, not all; method: immunoSEQ multiplex PCR. The profile shows some 130,000 clones, roughly 91% of them singletons. The chain joins TRBV12-3 or TRBV12-4 to TRBJ2-6; D gene ambiguous. Source material: PBMCs. This TCR was sampled from a man aged 50-60 years with head and neck cancer. The CDR3 loop reads CATDGANVLTF. The CDR3, as DNA: TGTGCCACCGACGGGGCCAACGTCCTGACTTTC.